This T cell receptor (beta chain) was obtained from a study of blood T cell repertoires in COVID-19. The CDR3 runs 23 residues. Participant ages covered roughly 18 to 89 years across about 25 US areas. Repertoires were generated with immunoSEQ multiplex PCR, while TCRdb's copy carries only in-frame clones and drops some. The sample consists of about 130,000 clones, about four fifths of them appearing once. V is TRBV21-1 and J is TRBJ1-1; the table's D call, TRBD1, was not checked against the DNA. TRBV21-1 is a listed pseudogene. The source of this sequence is a man aged 45 to 65 who had recovered from COVID-19. Sequences were obtained from PBMCs or T cells enriched from blood (not recorded which). The CDR3 DNA follows: TGTGCCAGCACAAATGTGCCACGACTCCACCCCCTACAGGGAGTCGCACCCCACACTGAAGCTTTCTTT. It codes for CASTNVPRLHPLQGVAPHTEAFF.